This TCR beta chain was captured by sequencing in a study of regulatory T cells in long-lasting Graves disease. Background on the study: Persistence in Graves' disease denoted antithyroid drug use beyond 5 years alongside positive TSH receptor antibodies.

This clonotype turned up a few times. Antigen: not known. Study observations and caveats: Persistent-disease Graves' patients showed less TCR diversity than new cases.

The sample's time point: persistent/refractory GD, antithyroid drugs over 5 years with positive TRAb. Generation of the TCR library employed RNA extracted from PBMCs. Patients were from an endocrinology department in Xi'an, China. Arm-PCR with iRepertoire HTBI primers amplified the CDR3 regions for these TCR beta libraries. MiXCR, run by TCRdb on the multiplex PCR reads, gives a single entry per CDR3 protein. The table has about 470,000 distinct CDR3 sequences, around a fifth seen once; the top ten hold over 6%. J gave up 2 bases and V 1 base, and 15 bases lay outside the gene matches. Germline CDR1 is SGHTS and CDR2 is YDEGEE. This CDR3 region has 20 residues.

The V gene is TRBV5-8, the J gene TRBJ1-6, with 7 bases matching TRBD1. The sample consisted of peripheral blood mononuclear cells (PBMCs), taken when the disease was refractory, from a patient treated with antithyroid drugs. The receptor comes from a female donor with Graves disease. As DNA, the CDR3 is TGTGCCAGCAGCTTGTCTCTGGGACAGATCTTCTCGGCCTATAATTCACCCCTCCACTTT. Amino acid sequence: CASSLSLGQIFSAYNSPLHF.